The present T cell receptor (beta chain) was sequenced within a study of blood T cell repertoires in COVID-19 (TCRdb year 2020). Regarding the complete study: Samples covering the acute and convalescent phases of COVID-19 were provided by collaborators in the United States, Italy and Spain. The sample metadata nearly always contained a de-identified subject ID, COVID-19 status, age in years and sex. Samples came from the ongoing ImmuneRACE study (first 160 participants) plus 1,254 subjects from 6 global collaborators. The prospective study material was composed of cDNA or gDNA derived from T cells, B-cell-depleted T cells, or PBMCs. The repertoires were made available in a free public database intended to serve as a resource for research on the immune response to SARS-CoV-2. Deeply sampled blood TCRbeta repertoires from subjects exposed to, actively infected with, or recovered from COVID-19 were included in the dataset. Where available, HLA class I and class II types were taken from metadata supplied by the sample provider and were not determined by assay-based typing.

The immunoSEQ Assay, a bias-controlled multiplex PCR, was used to amplify TCRbeta CDR3 regions from genomic DNA. As for the original processing: The number of nucleated cells in each sample was estimated from the amplification of reference gene primers within the assay. To quantify the absolute abundance of each unique TCRbeta CDR3 rearrangement, sequence reads were collapsed and filtered. For each sample, productive Simpson clonality was calculated as the square root of Simpson's diversity index over productive rearrangements. The clones in this table, taken by TCRdb from immuneACCESS, are in-frame only. Not every clone is retained; where verified, under half of the shortfall comes from an unresolved V gene, and the cause of the rest is unknown. V and J calls and clone size follow that table, whereas D and trimming were derived from the DNA. For this sample there are 65,000 or so clones; over 80% appear just once. The top ten constitute around 9.6% of the sample.

One collaborating source in Seattle enrolled patients during active infection and followed them longitudinally through the course of disease. The collaborating institutions used their own protocols to collect whole blood in K2EDTA tubes. For TCRbeta analysis, collaborators shipped samples in one of three forms: frozen whole blood, isolated PBMCs, or DNA extracted from either of those sample types. The research as a whole found: Clinical and demographic metadata were provided uncurated, with the amount varying by source and participant.

As regards this clone: What this receptor recognizes is not known. Base-call qualities are not available, and no considerably larger clone is one nucleotide away.

The CDR3 runs 14 residues from the cysteine to the phenylalanine. Of all the DNA, just the CDR3 is kept, 42 bases in frame from base 1. The CDR1 and CDR2 encoded by the germline V gene (reference sequence) are SEHNR and FQNEAQ. V sheds 5 bases and J sheds 6 bases, leaving 16 bases between their ends. The sequence was obtained from a man aged 25 to 45 with COVID-19, enrolled during active disease. Recombination connected TRBV7-9 to TRBJ1-2; a tentative D match to TRBD1 spans 6 bases. Sequencing input: peripheral blood. The DNA is as follows: TGTGCCAGCAGCAAAGCAACAGGGTGGAATGGCTACACCTTC. This gives the protein CASSKATGWNGYTF.